This TCR beta chain was obtained from a study of beta chain features in type 1 diabetes. Study information: Cells sorted and examined across all samples totaled 90 million to 120 million.

This clone has just a few counts. This CDR3 comprises 14 residues. The V gene end was trimmed by 3 bases and the J gene end by 3 bases; junction bases not matched to a gene: 5. Germline CDR1 reads MNHNS; CDR2 reads SASEGT. Isolated RNA was reverse transcribed in full, so expressed TCRB transcripts were sequenced. The table came from immunoSEQ multiplex PCR; TCRdb's copy has only in-frame clones and leaves some out. The sample includes 850,000 to 900,000 clones, roughly 17% of them seen just once. This TCR derives from a woman aged 18-29 years in good health. The V and J genes are TRBV6-1 and TRBJ2-7, with 7 positions matching TRBD1. The material sequenced was naive CD4+ T cells from blood. CDR3 DNA sequence: TGTGCCAGCAGTGATGAAACAGGGGTCTACGAGCAGTACTTC. Amino acids: CASSDETGVYEQYF.